This TCR beta chain was recovered during a study of blood T cells in healthy people across ages. This CDR3 spans 11 amino acids. Per the germline V gene, CDR1 is SQVTM and CDR2 is ANQGSEA. V lost 6 bases, J lost 6 bases, and 4 bases stayed unmatched. Through a sample-barcoded 5' primer and a J-beta primer mix, a second PCR was run for roughly 6 to 11 cycles. Each TCR beta cDNA got a 12-nucleotide random molecular identifier. TCRdb re-called the 5' RACE reads with MiXCR, one entry per CDR3 protein. Of about 1,800,000 distinct CDR3 sequences detected, under 30% appear once; the ten largest clones hold about 7.7%.

This TCR came from a woman in her twenties or thirties in good health. Sequencing was carried out using blood. The chain joins TRBV29-1 to TRBJ2-7; 8 bases align to TRBD1. The CDR3 region is CSVTTGAEQYF. The CDR3 DNA reads as TGCAGCGTGACGACAGGGGCCGAGCAGTACTTC.